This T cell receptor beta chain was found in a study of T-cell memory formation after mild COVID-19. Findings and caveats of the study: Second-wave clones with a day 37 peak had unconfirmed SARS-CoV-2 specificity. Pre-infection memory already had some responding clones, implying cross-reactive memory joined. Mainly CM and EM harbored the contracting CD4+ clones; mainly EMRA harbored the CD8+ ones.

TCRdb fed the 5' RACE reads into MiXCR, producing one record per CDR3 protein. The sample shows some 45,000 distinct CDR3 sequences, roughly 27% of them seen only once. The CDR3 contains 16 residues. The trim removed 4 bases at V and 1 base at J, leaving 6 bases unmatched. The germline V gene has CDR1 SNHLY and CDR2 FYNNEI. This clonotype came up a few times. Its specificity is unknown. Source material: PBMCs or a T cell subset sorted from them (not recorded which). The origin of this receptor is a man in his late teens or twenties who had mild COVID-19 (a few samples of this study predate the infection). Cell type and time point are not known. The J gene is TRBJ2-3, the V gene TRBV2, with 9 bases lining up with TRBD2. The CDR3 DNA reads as TGTGCCAGCAGTGCCAATAGCGGGGGCGGCACAGATACGCAGTATTTT. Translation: CASSANSGGGTDTQYF.